The rows below give T cell receptor beta chains drawn from one sample of a study of a mutant IDH1 vaccine in newly diagnosed glioma. Here immunoSEQ multiplex PCR was the method, and the copy in TCRdb shows in-frame clones only, minus some. The top ten clones hold over 15% of a sample with 35,000 to 40,000 clones, roughly 92% of them seen once. This sample comprised PBMCs, obtained from a glioma patient treated with radiotherapy, temozolomide or both. The receptors originated from a man between 18 and 35 years old with glioma. CDR3s include the opening cysteine and the closing phenylalanine or tryptophan. A D gene is named only where the DNA matches it firmly. Clone size appears in some rows only: once, few, many, or a class for an expanded clone.

few	NA	TRBV30	TRBJ1-2	CAWDLSRERYGYTF	TGTGCCTGGGACCTTAGCAGGGAACGCTATGGCTACACCTTC
NA	NA	TRBV27	TRBJ2-7	CASSPGTRPSYEQYF	TGTGCCAGCAGTCCAGGGACGAGACCCTCCTACGAGCAGTACTTC
NA	NA	TRBV5-1	TRBJ1-1	CASSLVGGRTEAFF	TGCGCCAGCAGCTTGGTCGGGGGCCGGACTGAAGCTTTCTTT
NA	NA	TRBV7-2	TRBJ1-4	CASSLTRAGEKLFF	TGTGCCAGCAGCTTAACGAGGGCTGGTGAAAAACTGTTTTTT
NA	NA	TRBV2	TRBJ1-2	CASSEGGWGYTF	TGTGCCAGCAGTGAGGGGGGGTGGGGCTACACCTTC
NA	NA	TRBV7-9	TRBJ2-5	CASSPGNQETQYF	TGTGCCAGCAGCCCCGGGAACCAAGAGACCCAGTACTTC
NA	TRBD1	TRBV6-5	TRBJ2-5	CASSYYSGQGETQYF	TGTGCCAGCAGTTACTACTCCGGACAGGGGGAGACCCAGTACTTC
NA	TRBD1	TRBV5-6	TRBJ2-2	CASSSTTGVYPNTGELFF	TGTGCCAGCAGTTCAACTACAGGGGTGTACCCGAACACCGGGGAGCTGTTTTTT
once	NA	TRBV4-3	TRBJ1-6	CASSQVGPDNSPLHF	TGCGCCAGCAGCCAAGTGGGACCGGATAATTCACCCCTCCACTTT
NA	TRBD1	TRBV29-1	TRBJ1-2	CSVGTGFGDGYTF	TGCAGCGTTGGGACAGGGTTTGGTGATGGCTACACCTTC
NA	NA	TRBV14	TRBJ2-1	CASSPNTMGEQFF	TGTGCCAGCAGCCCAAACACGATGGGGGAGCAGTTCTTC
once	NA	TRBV6-5	TRBJ1-2	CASSPQGGGDYGYTF	TGTGCCAGCAGTCCACAGGGAGGAGGGGACTATGGCTACACCTTC
few	NA	TRBV7-3	TRBJ1-2	CASSSGPNPGYGYTF	TGTGCCAGCAGCTCCGGACCTAATCCTGGATATGGCTACACCTTC
NA	NA	TRBV14	TRBJ1-1	CASSQGPQAFF	TGTGCCAGCAGCCAAGGGCCCCAAGCTTTCTTT
NA	TRBD1	TRBV25-1	TRBJ2-2	CASRPRTGWTGELFF	TGTGCCAGCCGGCCCAGGACAGGGTGGACCGGGGAGCTGTTTTTT
NA	TRBD2	TRBV30	TRBJ2-3	CAWRPSGSTDTQYF	TGTGCCTGGAGGCCTAGCGGAAGCACAGATACGCAGTATTTT
once	NA	TRBV30	TRBJ1-5	CAWRGTGAINQPQHF	TGTGCCTGGAGGGGTACGGGGGCAATCAATCAGCCCCAGCATTTT
NA	TRBD2	TRBV6-1	TRBJ2-7	CASSEETSGYYEQYF	TGTGCCAGCAGTGAAGAGACTAGCGGATACTACGAGCAGTACTTC
NA	TRBD1	TRBV30	TRBJ1-4	CAALGGQKNEKLFF	TGTGCCGCCCTGGGGGGACAGAAAAATGAAAAACTGTTTTTT
NA	NA	TRBV15	TRBJ2-7	CATSRDNGRAYEQYF	TGTGCCACCAGCAGAGATAACGGCAGGGCCTACGAGCAGTACTTC
medium-sized	NA	TRBV7-9	TRBJ1-1	CASSLDGTGNTEAFF	TGTGCCAGCAGCTTAGACGGGACGGGCAACACTGAAGCTTTCTTT
NA	NA	TRBV12-5	TRBJ2-1	CASAQGNEQFF	TGTGCTAGTGCCCAGGGAAATGAGCAGTTCTTC
NA	NA	TRBV10-3	TRBJ1-1	CAISRAGSNTEAFF	TGTGCCATCAGTCGGGCGGGGAGTAACACTGAAGCTTTCTTT
NA	TRBD1	TRBV10-3	TRBJ1-2	CAISGDRNGYTF	TGTGCCATCAGTGGGGACAGAAATGGCTACACCTTC
NA	NA	TRBV4-2	TRBJ2-6	CASSQDRSSGANVLTF	TGTGCCAGCAGCCAAGATAGGAGCTCTGGGGCCAACGTCCTGACTTTC
NA	TRBD2	TRBV30	TRBJ2-3	CAWSELRVAGGNSQYF	TGTGCCTGGAGCGAACTTAGGGTGGCGGGAGGGAACTCGCAGTATTTT
NA	NA	TRBV4-1	TRBJ1-4	CASSQDPGRSEKLFF	TGCGCCAGCAGCCAAGACCCAGGGAGGAGTGAAAAACTGTTTTTT
once	NA	TRBV7-2	TRBJ2-7	CASSPRHSSYEQYF	TGTGCCAGCAGCCCCAGACATTCATCCTACGAGCAGTACTTC
NA	NA	TRBV14	TRBJ2-6	CASGIGNSGANVLTF	TGTGCCAGCGGAATAGGGAACTCTGGGGCCAACGTCCTGACTTTC
NA	TRBD2	TRBV5-6	TRBJ2-7	CASSLGTSGRSTYEQYF	TGTGCCAGCAGCTTAGGGACTAGCGGGAGGTCCACCTACGAGCAGTACTTC
NA	NA	TRBV15	TRBJ1-1	CATSRGPQGGLTEAFF	TGTGCCACCAGCAGGGGACCCCAGGGAGGTTTAACTGAAGCTTTCTTT
NA	TRBD1	TRBV6-5	TRBJ2-7	CASSYWAGTAYEQYF	TGTGCCAGCAGTTACTGGGCAGGGACAGCCTACGAGCAGTACTTC
NA	NA	TRBV7-8	TRBJ1-5	CASSLEWGSNQPQHF	TGTGCCAGCAGCTTAGAATGGGGTAGCAATCAGCCCCAGCATTTT
NA	NA	TRBV2	TRBJ2-5	CASSGWGGPAGTQYF	TGTGCCAGCAGTGGGTGGGGTGGGCCGGCGGGGACCCAGTACTTC
NA	NA	TRBV10-2	TRBJ2-7	CASSETEGEQYF	TGCGCCAGCAGTGAGACGGAAGGAGAGCAGTACTTC
NA	NA	TRBV7-9	TRBJ2-3	CASSLEGNTDTQYF	TGTGCCAGCAGCTTAGAGGGTAACACAGATACGCAGTATTTT
few	NA	TRBV7-2	TRBJ1-1	CASSPAGSEAFF	TGTGCCAGCAGCCCCGCGGGCTCTGAAGCTTTCTTT
NA	NA	TRBV14	TRBJ2-7	CASSQDRRDEQYF	TGTGCCAGCAGCCAAGACAGGAGAGACGAGCAGTACTTC
NA	TRBD1	TRBV4-3	TRBJ2-1	CASSQGQQWERQFF	TGCGCCAGCAGCCAGGGACAGCAGTGGGAGAGGCAGTTCTTC
NA	TRBD1	TRBV15	TRBJ1-5	CATSRDPGTGPSAQHF	TGTGCCACCAGCAGAGATCCCGGGACAGGTCCTTCGGCCCAGCATTTT
NA	NA	TRBV7-2	TRBJ2-7	CASSNSPALSYEQYF	TGTGCCAGCAGTAATTCCCCCGCGTTAAGTTACGAGCAGTACTTC
NA	NA	TRBV4-3	TRBJ2-7	CASSQMGPGHPFSYEQYF	TGCGCCAGCAGCCAAATGGGCCCGGGACACCCCTTCTCCTACGAGCAGTACTTC
NA	TRBD1	TRBV10-3	TRBJ1-4	CAIGDRGEEKLFF	TGTGCCATCGGGGACAGGGGGGAGGAAAAACTGTTTTTT
NA	NA	TRBV6-6	TRBJ1-3	CASSLSGRYSGNTIYF	TGTGCCAGCAGTCTAAGTGGTCGGTACTCTGGAAACACCATATATTTT
once	NA	TRBV6-5	TRBJ1-1	CASSYEGGNTEAFF	TGTGCCAGCAGTTACGAAGGGGGAAACACTGAAGCTTTCTTT
NA	NA	TRBV6-6	TRBJ2-2	CASSYETGELFF	TGTGCCAGCAGTTACGAGACCGGGGAGCTGTTTTTT
NA	TRBD2	TRBV28	TRBJ2-5	CASSSPGLAPPQYF	TGTGCCAGCAGTTCGCCGGGACTAGCGCCCCCCCAGTACTTC
NA	NA	TRBV4-1	TRBJ1-1	CASSQVNDGRTEAFF	TGCGCCAGCAGCCAAGTGAACGACGGCCGGACTGAAGCTTTCTTT
NA	NA	TRBV19	TRBJ1-5	CASSGTDGQPQHF	TGTGCCAGTAGCGGAACGGACGGGCAGCCCCAGCATTTT
NA	NA	TRBV29-1	TRBJ2-2	CSVSLFSPGELFF	TGCAGCGTTTCCCTCTTCAGCCCCGGGGAGCTGTTTTTT
NA	NA	TRBV15	TRBJ1-4	CATSRADLTTRGKLFF	TGTGCCACCAGCAGAGCGGACCTGACCACTCGAGGGAAACTGTTTTTT
NA	NA	TRBV5-1	TRBJ2-2	CASTKDGSMNTGELFF	TGCGCCAGCACGAAGGACGGTTCAATGAACACCGGGGAGCTGTTTTTT
NA	TRBD1	TRBV19	TRBJ1-2	CASRARGDYGYTF	TGTGCCAGTAGGGCCAGGGGGGACTATGGCTACACCTTC